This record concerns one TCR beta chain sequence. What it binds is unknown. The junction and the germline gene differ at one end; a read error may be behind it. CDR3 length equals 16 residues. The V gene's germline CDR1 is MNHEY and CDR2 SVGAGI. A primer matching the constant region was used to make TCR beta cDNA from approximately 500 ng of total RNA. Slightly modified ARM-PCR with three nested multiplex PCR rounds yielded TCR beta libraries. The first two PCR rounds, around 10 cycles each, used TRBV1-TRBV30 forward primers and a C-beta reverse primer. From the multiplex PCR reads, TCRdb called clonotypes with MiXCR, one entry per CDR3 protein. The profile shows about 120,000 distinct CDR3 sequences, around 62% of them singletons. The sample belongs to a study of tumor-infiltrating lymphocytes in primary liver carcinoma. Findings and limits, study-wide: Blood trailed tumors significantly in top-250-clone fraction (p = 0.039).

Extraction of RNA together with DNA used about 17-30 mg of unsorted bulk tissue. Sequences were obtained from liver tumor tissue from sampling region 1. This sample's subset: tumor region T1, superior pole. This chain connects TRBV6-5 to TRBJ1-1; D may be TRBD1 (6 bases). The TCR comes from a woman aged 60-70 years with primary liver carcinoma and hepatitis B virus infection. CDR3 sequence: CTSSPPWGGGGIEAFF. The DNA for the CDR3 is TGTACCAGCAGCCCACCCTGGGGGGGTGGGGGCATTGAAGCTTTCTTT.